These 5 T cell receptor beta chains were sequenced from one sample in a study of cytomegalovirus exposure and HLA in healthy donors. The PCR was carried out with 60 Vbeta primers and 13 Jbeta primers. Sequencing used immunoSEQ multiplex PCR; TCRdb keeps in-frame clones, though not all of them. The sample includes roughly 55,000 clones, 70% to 75% of them seen just once. Sequenced sample: PBMCs. The receptors were sampled from a man aged 40-50 years in good health and CMV-seropositive.

This clone was observed a few times. The genes are TRBV9 and TRBJ1-1, with D possibly TRBD1 on 5 matching bases. The CDR3 extends over 14 amino acids. Trimming removed 3 bases at V and 0 bases at J, with 9 bases between. Germline values: CDR1 SGDLS, CDR2 YYNGEE. The chain's CDR3 is CASSAGLLNTEAFF. CDR3 DNA sequence: TGTGCCAGCAGCGCGGGACTGTTGAACACTGAAGCTTTCTTT.

This sequence joins TRBV6-5 and TRBJ2-2; 7 nucleotides agree with TRBD1. The CDR3 loop spans 13 amino acids. From germline, CDR1 is MNHEY and CDR2 SVGAGI. J lost 1 base, V lost 10 bases, and 3 bases had no gene match. The CDR3 reads CATHRGNTGELFF. Written as DNA, the CDR3 is TGTGCCACTCACAGGGGGAACACCGGGGAGCTGTTTTTT.

This clone was recorded only once. The chain has TRBV15 and TRBJ2-3; D perhaps matches TRBD1 (6 bases). The V end lost 1 base, the J end lost 2 bases, and 13 bases lay between the germline ends. This CDR3 is 16 amino acids long. Germline V lookup: CDR1 LNHNV, CDR2 YYDKDF (reference sequence). The CDR3, as DNA: TGTGCCACCAGCAGAGCTAGACAGGCAAACACAGATACGCAGTATTTT. Protein product: CATSRARQANTDTQYF. Together with reference TRBV15 and TRBJ2-3, the CDR3 gives the full variable domain: DAMVIQNPRYQVTQFGKPVTLSCSQTLNHNVMYWYQQKSSQAPKLLFHYYDKDFNNEADTPDNFQSRRPNTSFCFLDIRSPGLGDTAMYLCATSRARQANTDTQYFGPGTRLTVL.

The V call is TRBV5-1, the J call TRBJ1-6; no clear D. CDR1 and CDR2 from the germline V gene are SGHRS and YFSETQ. The V and J ends lost 0 bases and 8 bases respectively, with 9 bases between them. The length of the CDR3 is 14 residues. The CDR3 bases are TGCGCCAGCAGCTTGGACGGGCGGGATTCACCCCTCCACTTT. It translates to CASSLDGRDSPLHF.

The table lists this clone with a count of one. The chain has TRBV7-9 and TRBJ2-5; TRBD1 might be the D (7 bases). Trimming pared 3 bases from V and 5 bases from J, leaving 19 bases between. CDR1 SEHNR and CDR2 FQNEAQ come from the germline V gene (reference sequence). This CDR3 region has 16 residues. CDR3 sequence: CASSLGQGDFRETQYF. The DNA of the CDR3 is TGTGCCAGCAGCTTGGGCCAGGGGGACTTTCGGGAGACCCAGTACTTC.